The entry below describes one T cell receptor beta chain. Its antigen is unknown. The data are from a study of cytomegalovirus exposure and HLA in healthy donors. The wider study: Earlier results showed roughly 120 million unique TCR beta sequences derived from 150 million to 200 million T cells.

The PCR used 60 Vbeta and 13 Jbeta primers. Sequencing was performed with immunoSEQ multiplex PCR; in TCRdb, only in-frame clones are kept and a portion is missing. The table includes 95,000 to 150,000 clones, more than 65% detected once. Study-wide points: Upon later analysis, HLA-associated TCR beta chains proved more clonally expanded than other, equally common chains.

CDR3 length: 17 residues. V shed 3 bases, J shed 0 bases, and the junction held 8 bases outside the gene matches. CDR1 is KGHSH and CDR2 is LQKENI in the germline V gene. The sequence came from a human donor in good health. Sequences were obtained from PBMCs. V is TRBV18 and J is TRBJ1-1, with 9 bases that match TRBD1. CDR3 DNA sequence: TGTGCCAGCTCACCGGACAGGGGTCCTACTGTGAACACTGAAGCTTTCTTT. It yields the protein CASSPDRGPTVNTEAFF.